This T cell receptor beta chain derives from a study of human T cells and chemical hapten exposure. Background on the study: The sensitizing agent was 2% DPC, placed on 2 cm by 2 cm of upper inner arm skin. General study points: Alopecia was present in the donors, so their immune response may differ from healthy people's.

Time point given: patch test 3, about 24 weeks after DPC sensitization. This sample's treatment: therapeutic diphenylcyclopropenone sensitization with weekly scalp DPC. Whole blood that had not been fractionated was the source of extracted total RNA. What the library attached to individual cDNA molecules were unique molecular identifiers. TCRdb reprocessed the RACE reads via MiXCR and lists one record per CDR3 protein. The data contain about 120,000 distinct CDR3 sequences, about 11% of them singletons. This clonotype was found a few times. Its antigen is unknown. This CDR3 is 12 amino acids long. Germline V lookup: CDR1 MNHNY, CDR2 SVGAGI (reference sequence). V lost 4 bases, J lost 6 bases, and 8 bases lay in between.

The chain joins TRBV6-6 to TRBJ2-3, with a possible D match to TRBD1 (6 bases). Sample: whole blood, taken in connection with sensitization to the hapten diphenylcyclopropenone (DPC). The sequence was collected from a woman aged 50 to 60 with alopecia areata. Some clones in this sample may be carry-over from other donors' samples. In nucleotides, the CDR3 is TGTGCCAGCAGTTTCACAGGGGATACGCAGTATTTT. Its protein product is CASSFTGDTQYF.